This T cell receptor beta chain was sequenced during a study of beta chain features in type 1 diabetes listed by TCRdb under 2018. Study-level background: Mean age, gender distribution, total cell number and subset yield did not differ between patients and healthy donors. A total of roughly 98,000,000 sorted cells were examined across all samples, and a strong correlation was observed between cell number per subset and RNA yield. The study compared TCRB repertoires of sorted circulating CD4+ T cell subsets between recently diagnosed type 1 diabetes patients and matched healthy donors. Regulatory and stem cell-like memory subsets were obtained from only 8 patients and about eight healthy donors, while naive and central memory subsets were obtained from all 30 or so donors. Paper-wide results and their limitations: In all four CD4+ subsets, TCRB CDR3 length was moderately but significantly shorter in type 1 diabetes patients. Shorter templates might have been favored by PCR, but patient and control samples were amplified and corrected together, so both groups would have been affected equally by any skew. Sequencing cDNA rather than genomic DNA could over-represent highly expressing activated cells, although activation and CD3 levels did not differ between groups. Naive, central memory and regulatory TCRB repertoires appeared more similar among patients than among healthy donors. Only small numbers of individuals were included in the HLA sub-analyses, which left unresolved whether HLA type had any influence on TCRB rearrangement. At VDJ recombination sites, patients with type 1 diabetes made fewer insertions and deleted more nucleotides, a pattern implying thymic rearrangement abnormalities.

The High Capacity cDNA Reverse Transcription Kit was used to reverse transcribe all of the isolated RNA, meaning that expressed TCRB transcripts were what got sequenced. Deep immunoSEQ sequencing was applied to naive, central memory and regulatory T cell samples, giving an average of around 3.8 million total reads per sample. After sorted cells were lysed in RLT buffer, RNA was extracted with DNase-treated RNeasy Micro or Mini kits, with the choice depending on cell number. To prevent cross-contamination, each cell subset was processed individually, whereas patient and healthy donor samples were processed jointly. The immunoSEQ multiplex PCR was used to amplify TCRB sequences from cDNA, generating 87-bp fragments that spanned the CDR3 region. Sequencing of the amplicons was done on the Illumina HiSeq platform. The paper's data handling went like this. Synthetic template baselines were used to correct PCR bias computationally, reads within Hamming distance 2 were collapsed together, and singletons that could not be merged were discarded. Reads were aligned to IMGT to assign V, D and J genes, CDR3 length, and insertions or deletions at six rearrangement sites. Within each subset, clonotype counts were normalized to sorted cell number, after which true diversity and Gini coefficients were computed with the tcR R package. The overlap coefficient, calculated on TCRB nucleotide sequences, was used to quantify repertoire sharing. As a proxy for the pre-selection repertoire, out-of-frame TCRB sequences from naive cells were analyzed. TCRdb's version of the immuneACCESS table is confined to in-frame rearrangements and falls short of the full clone set. An unresolved V gene accounts for under half of the shortfall where checked; the remainder is of unknown origin. V, J and clone size are taken as reported in that table, and D and trimming were inferred from the DNA itself. The table for this sample lists 220,000 or so clones; about 63% of them were counted only once. The biggest ten clones account for around 0.05% of the sample.

A single peripheral blood draw of around 0.11 L on average was collected from each donor into heparinised tubes. Naive, central memory, regulatory and stem cell-like memory CD4+ T cells were sorted on a BD FACSAria II using a panel including CD45RO, CCR7, CD25, CD127, CD95 and CD27. Every sorted population had a purity above 98%. Right away, PBMCs were isolated by Lymphoprep density gradient centrifugation and were stained directly, with no culture step. Samples were stained and sorted in pairs, with one healthy donor and one patient per experiment, so that batch effects were minimized. This clone was found once. The antigen it binds to is not known. Base qualities are missing; no much larger clone stands one base away. The receptor was derived from a man aged 25-45 years in good health. Sequencing was performed on naive CD4+ T cells from blood. Taken with the paper, the label for cell subset or site translates to: true naive CD4+ T cells.

The CDR3 protein sequence reads: CASSFGGASTDTQYF. The nucleotide sequence is TGTGCCAGCAGCTTTGGGGGGGCTAGCACAGATACGCAGTATTTT. Recombination linked TRBV7-2 to TRBJ2-3; the D gene is possibly TRBD2, with 7 bases matching. Including the terminal cysteine and phenylalanine, the CDR3 comprises 15 residues. Just CDR3 DNA is preserved here, 45 bases in frame from base 1. V is cut by 3 bases and J by 0 bases, and the space between the germline ends is 10 bases. CDR1 and CDR2, looked up from the germline V gene, are SGHTA and FQGNSA.